This T cell receptor beta chain was obtained from a study of molecular identifiers for immune sequencing clone quantification. Study at large: In replicates, RNA from about 20,000 or 100,000 naive CD8 cells was split five ways, four sequenced.

Germline loops: CDR1 MDHEN, CDR2 SYDVKM. This CDR3 contains 13 residues. V was clipped by 6 bases and J by 3 bases, with 10 bases between them. Each CDR3 protein is one row after TCRdb ran MiXCR on the PCR reads. The table shows about 640,000 distinct CDR3 sequences, with about 20% occurring only once. This clonotype has ten or more counts. The chain has TRBV28 and TRBJ2-3; no definite D call. This receptor was taken from a human donor in good health. Some libraries in this study had Jurkat cell RNA spiked in. Sequenced sample: naive CD8+ T cells from blood, with Jurkat cell RNA spiked in. The subset was: FACS-sorted CD8+CD4-CCR7+CD45RA+ naive T cells. CDR3 protein: CASSQLETDTQYF. In nucleotides, the CDR3 is TGTGCCAGCAGCCAGTTAGAGACAGATACGCAGTATTTT.